The rows below give T cell receptor beta chains drawn from one sample of a study of technical replicates of blood from several donors. Sequencing used immunoSEQ multiplex PCR; TCRdb keeps in-frame clones, though not all of them. The sample yields 91,000 or so clones, about 95% seen once. Specimen: T cells isolated from PBMCs. These TCRs come from a human donor in good health. Both conserved end residues are part of each CDR3. A D gene is named only where the DNA matches it firmly. Clone sizes are given selectively: once, few, many, or a class where the clone is expanded.

TRBJ2-2	TRBV7-3	-	TRBD1	CASNIGTGPNTGELFF	TGTGCCAGCAACATTGGGACAGGTCCGAACACCGGGGAGCTGTTTTTT
TRBJ2-7	TRBV7-6	-	TRBD2	CASSLAGAGGSYEQYF	TGTGCCAGCAGCTTAGCGGGAGCGGGGGGCTCCTACGAGCAGTACTTC
TRBJ2-3	TRBV9	-	-	CASSVGRGLDTQYF	TGTGCCAGCAGCGTAGGTAGGGGTCTAGATACGCAGTATTTT
TRBJ2-7	TRBV7-3	-	-	CASSLRVEDPNEQYF	TGTGCCAGCAGCTTACGGGTAGAAGACCCCAACGAGCAGTACTTC
TRBJ2-3	TRBV7-9	once	TRBD2	CASSSGLAGGFGTDTQYF	TGTGCCAGCAGCTCCGGACTAGCGGGAGGGTTCGGCACAGATACGCAGTATTTT
TRBJ1-1	TRBV6-1	-	-	CASRTTGYTEAFF	TGTGCCAGCAGGACCACAGGGTACACTGAAGCTTTCTTT
TRBJ2-2	TRBV9	-	TRBD1	CASSVGPAGGHGELFF	TGTGCCAGCAGCGTGGGTCCCGCAGGGGGCCACGGGGAGCTGTTTTTT
TRBJ1-1	TRBV9	-	TRBD1	CASSSGTGWSEAFF	TGTGCCAGCAGCTCGGGGACAGGATGGTCTGAAGCTTTCTTT
TRBJ1-2	TRBV6-6	-	-	CASSYSGQGLGGYTF	TGTGCCAGCAGTTACTCTGGCCAGGGACTCGGAGGCTACACCTTC
TRBJ2-1	TRBV19	-	-	CASRAGALYNEQFF	TGTGCCAGTAGGGCGGGTGCACTCTACAATGAGCAGTTCTTC
TRBJ2-2	TRBV27	-	TRBD1	CASSYATGADTGELFF	TGTGCCAGCAGTTACGCGACAGGGGCGGACACCGGGGAGCTGTTTTTT
TRBJ1-1	TRBV11-3	-	-	CASSLNFRGSPNTEAFF	TGTGCCAGCAGCTTAAATTTCAGGGGATCTCCGAACACTGAAGCTTTCTTT
TRBJ2-7	TRBV20-1	-	-	CSARGGYEQYF	TGCAGTGCTAGAGGCGGATACGAGCAGTACTTC
TRBJ2-3	TRBV9	once	TRBD1	CASSVGQGDTDTQYF	TGTGCCAGCAGCGTTGGACAGGGTGACACAGATACGCAGTATTTT
TRBJ2-7	TRBV6-5	-	-	CASSFYSLTYEQYF	TGTGCCAGCAGTTTTTACAGTTTAACCTACGAGCAGTACTTC
TRBJ2-7	TRBV10-3	-	-	CAIGEPIRVPYEQYF	TGTGCCATAGGTGAACCGATCAGGGTCCCCTACGAGCAGTACTTC
TRBJ1-5	TRBV7-9	-	-	CASSLYSGLPNQPQHF	TGTGCCAGCAGCTTATACTCGGGACTTCCCAATCAGCCCCAGCATTTT
TRBJ2-7	TRBV6-1	-	-	CASSARASLGEQYF	TGTGCCAGCAGTGCTCGGGCTAGCTTGGGCGAGCAGTACTTC
TRBJ1-5	TRBV6-1	-	TRBD1	CASSEAQGGTQPQHF	TGTGCCAGCAGTGAAGCGCAAGGGGGCACTCAGCCCCAGCATTTT
TRBJ2-7	TRBV4-3	-	-	CASSQDTGILEEQYF	TGCGCCAGCAGCCAAGATACGGGTATTTTAGAGGAGCAGTACTTC
TRBJ2-7	TRBV11-2	-	TRBD2	CASSLGLAGGYEQYF	TGTGCCAGCAGCTTAGGACTAGCGGGAGGCTACGAGCAGTACTTC
TRBJ2-7	TRBV29-1	-	TRBD2	CSVEDFGLGEQYF	TGCAGCGTTGAAGATTTCGGACTAGGCGAGCAGTACTTC
TRBJ1-1	TRBV7-6	-	-	CASSLVSQGSTEAFF	TGTGCCAGCAGCTTAGTTTCTCAGGGGAGCACTGAAGCTTTCTTT
TRBJ2-7	TRBV18	-	-	CARPSYEQYF	TGTGCCAGGCCCAGCTACGAGCAGTACTTC
TRBJ2-1	TRBV7-2	-	-	CASSPGGITSYNEQFF	TGTGCCAGCAGTCCCGGGGGAATTACTTCCTACAATGAGCAGTTCTTC
TRBJ1-1	TRBV27	-	-	CASILLAGGEAFF	TGTGCCAGCATCCTCCTCGCTGGCGGAGAAGCTTTCTTT
TRBJ1-5	TRBV5-7	-	TRBD1	CASSYSQGASNQPQHF	TGTGCCAGCAGCTACTCGCAGGGGGCTAGCAATCAGCCCCAGCATTTT
TRBJ2-1	TRBV5-1	-	-	CASSSLALYLGNEQFF	TGCGCCAGCAGCTCCTTAGCGCTCTACCTCGGGAATGAGCAGTTCTTC
TRBJ1-3	TRBV9	-	TRBD1	CASSPWTGGFGNTIYF	TGTGCCAGCAGCCCATGGACAGGGGGATTTGGAAACACCATATATTTT
TRBJ2-1	TRBV7-9	-	TRBD1	CASSNFGQGRHNEQFF	TGTGCCAGCAGCAACTTCGGACAGGGAAGACACAATGAGCAGTTCTTC
TRBJ2-3	TRBV2	-	TRBD2	CASSSPGLARTDTQYF	TGTGCCAGCAGTTCCCCGGGACTAGCGCGCACAGATACGCAGTATTTT
TRBJ1-2	TRBV15	once	-	CATSRLRVTDIDGYTF	TGTGCCACCAGCAGGCTCAGAGTTACGGACATTGATGGCTACACCTTC
TRBJ1-1	TRBV10-3	-	-	CAISDREGVSTEAFF	TGTGCCATCAGTGACAGAGAGGGGGTTAGCACTGAAGCTTTCTTT
TRBJ2-1	TRBV2	-	TRBD2	CASSPPPGGRQFF	TGTGCCAGCAGCCCCCCTCCGGGCGGGAGACAGTTCTTC
TRBJ1-2	TRBV2	-	-	CASSESSRDYGYTF	TGTGCCAGCAGTGAATCTTCCAGGGACTATGGCTACACCTTC
TRBJ2-7	TRBV7-2	-	-	CASSRLRVQYF	TGTGCCAGCAGCCGGTTACGCGTGCAGTACTTC
TRBJ2-1	TRBV9	-	TRBD2	CASSAPLSGGTNEQFF	TGTGCCAGCAGCGCCCCCCTGAGCGGGGGAACAAATGAGCAGTTCTTC
TRBJ2-1	TRBV7-2	-	-	CASSLVGGIYNEQFF	TGTGCCAGCAGCTTAGTTGGGGGGATCTACAATGAGCAGTTCTTC
TRBJ2-7	TRBV4-3	-	TRBD2	CASSQDLGGEQYF	TGCGCCAGCAGCCAAGATCTCGGGGGGGAGCAGTACTTC
TRBJ1-1	TRBV19	once	TRBD1	CASSIDLFGQVNTEAFF	TGTGCCAGTAGTATAGATCTATTCGGACAGGTGAACACTGAAGCTTTCTTT
TRBJ2-1	TRBV27	-	TRBD2	CASTTSGGFHNEQFF	TGTGCCAGCACGACTAGCGGGGGATTTCACAATGAGCAGTTCTTC
TRBJ2-2	TRBV27	-	-	CASSLRLGNPGELFF	TGTGCCAGCAGTCTCCGGCTCGGGAACCCCGGGGAGCTGTTTTTT
TRBJ2-7	TRBV11-2	-	-	CASSPAGLTYEQYF	TGTGCCAGCAGCCCGGCGGGGCTAACCTACGAGCAGTACTTC
TRBJ2-7	TRBV11-2	-	TRBD2	CASSLAGSYEQYF	TGTGCCAGCAGCCTAGCGGGCTCCTACGAGCAGTACTTC
TRBJ2-2	TRBV7-9	-	-	CASSPFNGPGELFF	TGTGCCAGCAGCCCCTTTAATGGGCCCGGGGAGCTGTTTTTT
TRBJ1-5	TRBV6-5	-	-	CASTPGGLSNQPQHF	TGTGCCAGCACGCCCGGCGGGCTTAGCAATCAGCCCCAGCATTTT
TRBJ1-5	TRBV6-1	-	TRBD1	CASKRETGGNQPQHF	TGTGCCAGCAAGAGAGAGACAGGGGGCAATCAGCCCCAGCATTTT
TRBJ2-5	TRBV5-1	-	TRBD2	CASSERLGELGYSYGGGQETQYF	TGCGCCAGCAGCGAACGATTAGGTGAATTGGGGTATTCCTATGGCGGGGGCCAAGAGACCCAGTACTTC
TRBJ2-3	TRBV10-3	-	TRBD2	CAIRFPREASTDTQYF	TGTGCCATCAGGTTTCCGCGGGAGGCTAGCACAGATACGCAGTATTTT
TRBJ2-7	TRBV7-8	-	-	CASSLRGNYEQYF	TGTGCCAGCAGCTTAAGGGGAAACTACGAGCAGTACTTC
TRBJ2-5	TRBV7-3	-	TRBD2	CASSLMGGQETQYF	TGTGCCAGCAGCTTAATGGGAGGGCAAGAGACCCAGTACTTC
TRBJ1-2	TRBV27	-	TRBD1	CASSPDRDYGYTF	TGTGCCAGCAGTCCAGACAGGGATTATGGCTACACCTTC
TRBJ2-3	TRBV29-1	-	TRBD2	CSVAGGITDTQYF	TGCAGCGTAGCGGGAGGGATCACAGATACGCAGTATTTT
TRBJ2-7	TRBV4-1	-	-	CASSLSPSSSYEQYF	TGCGCCAGCAGCCTGTCCCCTAGTAGCAGTTACGAGCAGTACTTC
TRBJ2-1	TRBV6-4	-	-	CASKGEQFF	TGTGCCAGCAAGGGGGAGCAGTTCTTC
TRBJ1-5	TRBV7-8	-	-	CASSFSENSNQPQHF	TGTGCCAGCAGCTTCTCCGAGAATAGCAATCAGCCCCAGCATTTT
TRBJ2-3	TRBV4-1	-	TRBD2	CASSQYPLAGEVTDTQYF	TGCGCCAGCAGCCAATACCCCCTAGCGGGAGAGGTAACAGATACGCAGTATTTT
TRBJ1-1	TRBV19	-	-	CASISGQKNTEAFF	TGTGCCAGTATTTCGGGACAAAAGAACACTGAAGCTTTCTTT
TRBJ1-1	TRBV6-1	-	TRBD1	CASSEGLGQGNTEAFF	TGTGCCAGCAGTGAAGGATTAGGACAGGGGAACACTGAAGCTTTCTTT
TRBJ2-3	TRBV7-9	-	-	CASSQVQSSTDTQYF	TGTGCCAGCAGCCAGGTTCAGAGTAGCACAGATACGCAGTATTTT